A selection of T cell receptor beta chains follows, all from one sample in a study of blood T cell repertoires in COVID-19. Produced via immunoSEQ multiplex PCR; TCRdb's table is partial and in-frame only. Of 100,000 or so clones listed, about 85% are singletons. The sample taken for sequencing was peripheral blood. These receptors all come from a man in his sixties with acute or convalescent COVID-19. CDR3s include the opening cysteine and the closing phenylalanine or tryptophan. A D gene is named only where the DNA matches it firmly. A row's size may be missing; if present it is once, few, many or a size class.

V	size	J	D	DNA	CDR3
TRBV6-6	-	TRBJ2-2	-	TGTGCCAGCGCTACAGACAGTTTGACCGGGGAGCTGTTTTTT	CASATDSLTGELFF
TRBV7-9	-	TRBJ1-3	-	TGTGCCAGCAGCTTCGGGACAGGAAACACCATATATTTT	CASSFGTGNTIYF
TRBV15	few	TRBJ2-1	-	TGTGCCACCAGCAGAGATATTAGCCAGGGCTCCTACAATGAGCAGTTCTTC	CATSRDISQGSYNEQFF
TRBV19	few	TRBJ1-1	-	TGTGCCAGTAGTATCACAGGAATGCACACTGAAGCTTTCTTT	CASSITGMHTEAFF
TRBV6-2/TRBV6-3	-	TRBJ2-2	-	TGTGCCAGCAGTGCGATACCGGGACTGAAGAGTACCGGGGAGCTGTTTTTT	CASSAIPGLKSTGELFF
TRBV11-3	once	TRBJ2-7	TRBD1	TGTGCCAGCAGCTCCGGACAGGGTCGCTACGAGCAGTACTTC	CASSSGQGRYEQYF
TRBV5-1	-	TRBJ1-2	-	TGCGCCAGCAGCCCCCTCCCGGCGGAGACCTATGGCTACACCTTC	CASSPLPAETYGYTF
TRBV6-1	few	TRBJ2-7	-	TGTGCCAGCAGTGAAACAGTTTGGACTGAGGAGGAGCAGTACTTC	CASSETVWTEEEQYF
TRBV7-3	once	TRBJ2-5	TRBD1	TGTGCCAGCAGCCAGGGGGCAGGAGAGACCCAGTACTTC	CASSQGAGETQYF
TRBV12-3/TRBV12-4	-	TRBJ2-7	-	TGTGCCTCACAGGGTTACCTAACCTACGAGCAGTACTTC	CASQGYLTYEQYF
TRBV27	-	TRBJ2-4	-	TGTGCCAGCAGTCCTTCCCAGGGAGCCAAAAACATTCAGTACTTC	CASSPSQGAKNIQYF
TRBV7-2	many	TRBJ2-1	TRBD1	TGTGCCAGCAGCTCGGAATCCGGGACAGGGGACAATGAGCAGTTCTTC	CASSSESGTGDNEQFF
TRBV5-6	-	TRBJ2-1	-	TGTGCCAGCAGCTACACAGTCTACAATGAGCAGTTCTTC	CASSYTVYNEQFF
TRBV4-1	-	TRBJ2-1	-	TGCGCCAGCAGCCCGGCAGGGGGGCCCAATGAGCAGTTCTTC	CASSPAGGPNEQFF
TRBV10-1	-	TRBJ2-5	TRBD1	TGCGCCAGCAGGCTGGACAGGGAGAGCCAGACCCAGTACTTC	CASRLDRESQTQYF
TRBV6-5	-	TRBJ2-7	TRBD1	TGTGCCACAGGACAGGGTTACGAGCAGTACTTC	CATGQGYEQYF
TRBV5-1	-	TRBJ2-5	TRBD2	TGCGCCAGCAGCCCATTCGGACTAGCGGGGGGGAACCAAGAGACCCAGTACTTC	CASSPFGLAGGNQETQYF
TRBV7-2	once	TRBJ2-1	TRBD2	TGTGCCAGCAGCTTAGTGGGGGGGAGACAATACAATGAGCAGTTCTTC	CASSLVGGRQYNEQFF
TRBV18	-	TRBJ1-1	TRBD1	TGTGCCAGCTCACCGACAGGGGGTAACACTGAAGCTTTCTTT	CASSPTGGNTEAFF
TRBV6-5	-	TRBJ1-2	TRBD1	TGTGCCAGCAGTTGTCCGGGACAGGGCTATGGCTACACCTTC	CASSCPGQGYGYTF
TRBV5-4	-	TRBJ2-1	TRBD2	TGTGCCAGCAACCCGGGTGGAGCGGGAGCCCATGAGCAGTTCTTC	CASNPGGAGAHEQFF
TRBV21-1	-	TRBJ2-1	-	TGTGCCAGCAGGGTAACAGGGACCCCGCAGTTCTTC	CASRVTGTPQFF
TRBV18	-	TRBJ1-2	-	TGTGCCAGCTCACCGGACAGAGCCTATGGCTACACCTTC	CASSPDRAYGYTF
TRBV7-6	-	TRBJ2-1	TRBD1	TGTGCCAGCAGCCGTGACAGGGGAGGACAAGGAGGCCAGTTCTTC	CASSRDRGGQGGQFF
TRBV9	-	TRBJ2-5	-	TGTGCCAGCAGCCCTAGGGGGGGGGCCAGGGGCTTAGTGACCCAGTACTTC	CASSPRGGARGLVTQYF
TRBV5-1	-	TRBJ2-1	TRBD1	TGCGCCAGCAGCCGGGACAGTTCCTACAATGAGCAGTTCTTC	CASSRDSSYNEQFF
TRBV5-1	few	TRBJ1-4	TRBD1	TGCGCCAGCAGCTTGAGGCAGGGGGCTCTCGAAAAACTGTTTTTT	CASSLRQGALEKLFF
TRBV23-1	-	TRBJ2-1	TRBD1	TGCGCCAGCAGTCAATTTAGCCGGACAGGGGACAATGAGCAGTTCTTC	CASSQFSRTGDNEQFF
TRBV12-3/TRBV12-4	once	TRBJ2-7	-	TGTGCCAGCAGTCGGACAACCGCCTACGAGCAGTACTTC	CASSRTTAYEQYF
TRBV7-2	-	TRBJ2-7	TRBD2	TGTGCCAGCAGCTTAACAGCGGGGCCCCAGGATGAGCAGTACTTC	CASSLTAGPQDEQYF
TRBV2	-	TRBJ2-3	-	TGTGCCAGCGGCGGTCGAACACAAGCAGATACGCAGTATTTT	CASGGRTQADTQYF
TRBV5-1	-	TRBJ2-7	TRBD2	TGCGCCAGCAGCTCCCTAGCGGGCAGCTCCTACGAGCAGTACTTC	CASSSLAGSSYEQYF
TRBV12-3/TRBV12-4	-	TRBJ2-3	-	TGTGCCAGCACCTTCGGGAGCACAGATACGCAGTATTTT	CASTFGSTDTQYF
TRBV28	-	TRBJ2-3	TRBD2	TGTGCCAGCAGCCCCTTAGCGGGAGGGTCCGATACGCAGTATTTT	CASSPLAGGSDTQYF
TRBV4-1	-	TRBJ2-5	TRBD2	TGCGCCAGCAGCCAAGTTCCAGCGGGGGTCCGTAGAGGGAGGGAGACCCAGTACTTC	CASSQVPAGVRRGRETQYF
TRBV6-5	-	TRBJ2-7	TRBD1	TGTGCCAGCAGACTACAGGGGGGACACTACGAGCAGTACTTC	CASRLQGGHYEQYF
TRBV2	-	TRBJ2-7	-	TGTGCCAGCAGTGTTACAGGGCACTCCTACGAGCAGTACTTC	CASSVTGHSYEQYF
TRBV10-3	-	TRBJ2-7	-	TGTGCCATCAGGGAAACGACACGGCAGGGTAGCTACGAGCAGTACTTC	CAIRETTRQGSYEQYF
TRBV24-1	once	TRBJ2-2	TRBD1	TGTGCCACCAGTGATTTGAACGGACAGGTTGGCACCGGGGAGCTGTTTTTT	CATSDLNGQVGTGELFF
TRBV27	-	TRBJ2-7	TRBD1	TGTGCCAGCAGTGTGACTCCAGGGGGCATGTACGAGCAGTACTTC	CASSVTPGGMYEQYF
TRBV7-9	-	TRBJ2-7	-	TGTGCCAGCAGCTTGATGGGCAGTTCCTACGAGCAGTACTTC	CASSLMGSSYEQYF
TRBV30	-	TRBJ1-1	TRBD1	TGTGCCTGGAGGAGAGGACAGGGCACTGAAGCTTTCTTT	CAWRRGQGTEAFF
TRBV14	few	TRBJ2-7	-	TGTGCCAGCAGCCAAGATCGAAACCGGGAGCAGTACTTC	CASSQDRNREQYF
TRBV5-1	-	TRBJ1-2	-	TGCGCCAGCAGCTTTCAGGAGGGGAGGGGTGGCTACACCTTC	CASSFQEGRGGYTF
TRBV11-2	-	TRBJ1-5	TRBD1	TGTGCCAGCAGCCAAGGGACAGGGAATCAGCCCCAGCATTTT	CASSQGTGNQPQHF
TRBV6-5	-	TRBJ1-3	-	TGTGCCAGCAGCGCCGGCGGAGGCTCTGGAAACACCATATATTTT	CASSAGGGSGNTIYF
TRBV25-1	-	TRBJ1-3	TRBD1	TGTGCCAGCAGTGAGGGGACAGTATCTGGAAACACCATATATTTT	CASSEGTVSGNTIYF
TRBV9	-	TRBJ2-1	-	TGTGCCAGCAGCTCCAGGGGTTCCTACAATGAGCAGTTCTTC	CASSSRGSYNEQFF
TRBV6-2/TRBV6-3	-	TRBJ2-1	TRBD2	TGTGCCAGCAGTTACGCCGGACTAGCGGGGGGATCCAAGAATGAGCAGTTCTTC	CASSYAGLAGGSKNEQFF
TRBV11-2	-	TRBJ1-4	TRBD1	TGTGCCAGCAGCTTAGGGACAGGAGAGGAAAAACTGTTTTTT	CASSLGTGEEKLFF
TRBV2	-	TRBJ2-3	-	TGTGCCAGCAGTGAAGGAGGGATTAGCACAGATACGCAGTATTTT	CASSEGGISTDTQYF
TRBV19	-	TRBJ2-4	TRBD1	TGTGCCAGTAGTGGGACAGAAAACATTCAGTACTTC	CASSGTENIQYF